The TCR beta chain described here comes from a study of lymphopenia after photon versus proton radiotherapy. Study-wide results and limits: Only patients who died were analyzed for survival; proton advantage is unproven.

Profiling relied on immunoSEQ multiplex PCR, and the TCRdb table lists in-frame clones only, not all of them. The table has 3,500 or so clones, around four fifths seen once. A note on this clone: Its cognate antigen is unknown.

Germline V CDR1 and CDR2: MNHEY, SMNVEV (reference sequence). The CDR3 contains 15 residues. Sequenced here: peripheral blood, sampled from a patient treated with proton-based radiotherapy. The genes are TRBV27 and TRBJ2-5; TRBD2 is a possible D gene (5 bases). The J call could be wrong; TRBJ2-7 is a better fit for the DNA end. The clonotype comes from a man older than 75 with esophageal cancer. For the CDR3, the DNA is TGTGCCAGCAGTTTAGACGGGGATGAATCCTACGAGCAGTACTTC. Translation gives CASSLDGDESYEQYF.